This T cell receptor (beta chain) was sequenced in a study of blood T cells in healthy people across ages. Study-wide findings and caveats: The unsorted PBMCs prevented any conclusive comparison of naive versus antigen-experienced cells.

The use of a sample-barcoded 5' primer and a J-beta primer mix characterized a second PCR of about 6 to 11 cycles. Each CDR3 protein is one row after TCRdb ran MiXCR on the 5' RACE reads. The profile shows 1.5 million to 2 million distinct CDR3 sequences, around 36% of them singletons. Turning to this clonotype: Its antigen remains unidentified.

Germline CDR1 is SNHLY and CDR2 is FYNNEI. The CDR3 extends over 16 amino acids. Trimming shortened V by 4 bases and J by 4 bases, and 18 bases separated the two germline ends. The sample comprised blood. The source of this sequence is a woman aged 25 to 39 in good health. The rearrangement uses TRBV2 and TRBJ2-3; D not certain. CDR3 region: CASSVRPVRTADTQYF. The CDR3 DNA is TGTGCCAGCAGTGTTCGGCCTGTGAGGACCGCAGATACGCAGTATTTT.